The 13 T cell receptor beta chains below come from one sample, sequenced in a study of T cell responses to AZD1222 COVID-19 vaccine. Data came from immunoSEQ multiplex PCR; TCRdb stores just in-frame clones and leaves some out. The table lists approximately 140,000 clones, roughly nine tenths of them singletons. Source: peripheral blood, taken 28 days after the second AZD1222 dose. The receptors were sampled from an adult who received the AZD1222 COVID-19 vaccine.

The V and J genes are TRBV27 and TRBJ2-5; D remains ambiguous. The CDR3 consists of 11 residues. Deletions cut 2 bases from V and 6 bases from J, with 4 bases between. The germline CDR1 and CDR2 sequences are MNHEY and SMNVEV (reference sequence). This CDR3 is CASSLGQTQYF. CDR3 in DNA: TGTGCCAGCAGTTTAGGCCAGACCCAGTACTTC.

This clone came up once. The rearrangement uses TRBV5-4 and TRBJ2-7; 7 bases align to TRBD2. The CDR3 loop spans 14 amino acids. V dropped 0 bases and J dropped 3; count of bases not matched to a gene: 3. The germline gives CDR1 SGHNT, CDR2 YYREEE (reference sequence). CDR3 nucleotides: TGTGCCAGCAGCTTGGCTGGGAGGGACTACGAGCAGTACTTC. Protein sequence: CASSLAGRDYEQYF.

The chain carries TRBV7-3 and TRBJ2-7, with 11 bases identical to TRBD1. V was pared by 3 bases and J by 2 bases, with 0 bases of the junction left unmatched. The CDR3 has 14 residues. Germline V CDR1 and CDR2: SGHTA, FQGTGA. This CDR3 reads CASSLGQGAYEQYF. CDR3 coding DNA: TGTGCCAGCAGCTTGGGACAGGGGGCCTACGAGCAGTACTTC.

The V gene is TRBV7-2, the J gene TRBJ2-1, with 12 positions matching TRBD2. The CDR3 contains 16 residues. Germline V gene lookup returns CDR1 SGHTA and CDR2 FQGNSA. Losses at the gene ends were 5 bases for V and 1 base for J; bases not matched to a gene: 3. CDR3 sequence: CASSHGLAGSYNEQFF. DNA of the CDR3: TGTGCCAGCAGCCACGGACTAGCGGGATCCTACAATGAGCAGTTCTTC.

The rearrangement uses TRBV7-9 and TRBJ1-1; a possible D gene is TRBD1 (5 bases). The germline gives CDR1 SEHNR, CDR2 FQNEAQ (reference sequence). V lost 1 base, J lost 5 bases, and 14 bases lay in between. The CDR3 totals 15 residues. In DNA, the CDR3 is TGTGCCAGCAGCTTAGTCCCCCTAACAGGAACTGAAGCTTTCTTT. It is translated as CASSLVPLTGTEAFF.

V usage is TRBV7-8 and J usage is TRBJ1-4; no firm D call. The germline gives CDR1 SGHVS, CDR2 FQNEAQ. This CDR3 is 15 amino acids long. Trimming removed 5 bases from V and 0 bases from J, with 10 bases in between. The CDR3 DNA sequence: TGTGCCAGCAGCCGAAACGACGCAACTAATGAAAAACTGTTTTTT. Amino acid sequence: CASSRNDATNEKLFF.

This clone has just one count. The J gene is TRBJ1-4, the V gene TRBV4-1; 10 nucleotides match TRBD1. CDR1 is MGHRA, CDR2 YSYEKL, per germline. V shed 2 bases, J shed 6 bases, and the junction held 3 bases outside the gene matches. The CDR3 consists of 15 residues. This CDR3 is CASSQTGTGDEKLFF. In nucleotides, the CDR3 is TGCGCCAGCAGCCAAACCGGGACAGGGGATGAAAAACTGTTTTTT.

This chain links TRBV5-4 with TRBJ2-3; D uncertain. V was clipped by 4 bases and J by 1 base, with 4 bases between them. The V gene's germline CDR1 is SGHNT and CDR2 YYREEE (reference sequence). This CDR3 contains 12 residues. The CDR3 region is CASSTGTDTQYF. In DNA, the CDR3 is TGTGCCAGCAGCACAGGCACAGATACGCAGTATTTT.

The chain uses TRBV3-1 (or the pseudogene TRBV3-2) and TRBJ1-2; D is unclear. Deletions cut 1 base from V and 7 bases from J, with 4 bases between. The germline V gene has CDR1 LGHDT and CDR2 YNNKEL (reference sequence). The CDR3 has 11 residues. The CDR3 nucleotides read TGTGCCAGCAGCCAAGGGGGTGGCTACACCTTC. This translates into CASSQGGGYTF.

This chain uses TRBV15 with TRBJ1-5; D is undetermined. V lost 1 base and J 1 base, leaving 14 bases between the germline ends. CDR1 is LNHNV and CDR2 is YYDKDF in the germline V gene (reference sequence). CDR3 length: 17 residues. The CDR3 DNA reads as TGTGCCACCAGCAGAGGTCCGCGGGGAGGGAGCAATCAGCCCCAGCATTTT. This gives the protein CATSRGPRGGSNQPQHF. The variable domain in full, completed from reference TRBV15 and TRBJ1-5, reads DAMVIQNPRYQVTQFGKPVTLSCSQTLNHNVMYWYQQKSSQAPKLLFHYYDKDFNNEADTPDNFQSRRPNTSFCFLDIRSPGLGDTAMYLCATSRGPRGGSNQPQHFGDGTRLSIL.

The rearrangement joins TRBV6-2 or TRBV6-3 to TRBJ2-1, with TRBD2 as a possible D gene (6 bases). CDR3 size: 14 residues. V was clipped by 0 bases and J by 6 bases, with 9 bases between them. Per germline, CDR1 MNHEY and CDR2 SVGEGT. In DNA form, the CDR3 reads TGTGCCAGCAGTTACTCGGGAGGCGCCAATGAGCAGTTCTTC. Its protein product is CASSYSGGANEQFF.

In its sample, this clone was seen once. The rearrangement joins TRBV18 to TRBJ1-1; D is unresolved. With 2 bases removed from V and 2 bases from J, the gap between germline ends came to 12 bases. Germline V gene lookup returns CDR1 KGHSH and CDR2 LQKENI. This CDR3 has 15 residues. Here the CDR3 reads CASSPIVSANTEAFF. CDR3 DNA sequence: TGTGCCAGCTCACCAATTGTCAGCGCAAACACTGAAGCTTTCTTT.

The V call is TRBV9, the J call TRBJ2-7; possibly TRBD1 for D (6 bases). The CDR3 covers 13 residues. The V gene lost 4 bases and the J gene lost 2 bases, with 10 bases spanning the gap. The germline gives CDR1 SGDLS, CDR2 YYNGEE. The CDR3 nucleotides are TGTGCCAGCAGCCTGGACAGTCCCTACGAGCAGTACTTC. Translated, it gives CASSLDSPYEQYF. The variable domain in full, completed from reference TRBV9 and TRBJ2-7, reads DSGVTQTPKHLITATGQRVTLRCSPRSGDLSVYWYQQSLDQGLQFLIQYYNGEERAKGNILERFSAQQFPDLHSELNLSSLELGDSALYFCASSLDSPYEQYFGPGTRLTVT.